This T cell receptor (beta chain) is from a study of blood T cell repertoires in COVID-19. Study details: Sources were T cells, B-cell-depleted T cells, or PBMCs; the material itself was cDNA or gDNA.

CDR3 length: 18 residues. The V gene lost 0 bases and the J gene lost 1 base, with 17 bases spanning the gap. The germline gives CDR1 SGHKS, CDR2 YYEKEE (reference sequence). Authors' data handling: Using reference gene primer amplification, nucleated cell counts were estimated. Libraries were prepared by immunoSEQ multiplex PCR; TCRdb keeps only in-frame clonotypes and omits some of them. The V and J calls and the clone size are those of that table, but D and trimming were determined from the DNA. The table lists about 300,000 clones, approximately 90% of them singletons, with about 6% in the top ten.

The TCR originated in a woman aged 50 to 65 with COVID-19, enrolled during active disease. The sequencing sample was made of peripheral blood. V usage is TRBV5-5 and J usage is TRBJ1-3; D is perhaps TRBD1 (5 bases). The DNA for the CDR3 is TGTGCCAGCAGCTTGGCGGTGCAGGGTGGATTTTCTGGAAACACCATATATTTT. Translation gives CASSLAVQGGFSGNTIYF.